The source of this T cell receptor beta chain is a study of OX40 agonist ivuxolimab in advanced cancers. Study conclusions and caveats: Individuals who were partial responders at 0.1-3.0 mg/kg had clonal expansion that ranked among the lowest.

With respect to this clone: The antigen remains undetermined.

The repertoire was sequenced with immunoSEQ multiplex PCR; TCRdb's copy has only in-frame clones and lacks some. The top ten hold approximately 1.3% of the sample, which has tens of thousands of clones, around 90% seen once. This sequence was found in an adult with an advanced solid tumor such as melanoma, head and neck, liver or kidney cancer. Sequences were derived from CD4+ or CD8+ T cells sorted from blood, sampled in a trial of the OX40 agonist ivuxolimab.

CDR3 loop: CASSSPGLAGVTGELFF. The CDR3, as DNA: TGTGCCAGCAGTTCCCCGGGACTAGCGGGGGTTACCGGGGAGCTGTTTTTT. The chain recombines TRBV28 with TRBJ2-2; TRBD2 aligns across 14 bases. The CDR3 is 17 residues long. V shed 4 bases, J shed 5 bases, and the junction held 6 bases outside the gene matches. Germline V gene lookup returns CDR1 MDHEN and CDR2 SYDVKM.